This TCR beta chain was sequenced for a study of T cells in localized non-small cell lung cancer. Study-level results: Uninvolved adjacent lung had more T cell clonality than any other tissue, topping tumor. Appearing in adjacent lung were a median around 60 of the top 100 tumor clones.

CDR3 length equals 15 residues. Looked up from germline, CDR1 is MNHGY and CDR2 is SVAAGI. Trimming took off 5 bases at V and 0 bases at J, with 11 bases between the two ends. The data were produced by immunoSEQ multiplex PCR, yet TCRdb's version contains in-frame clones alone and is incomplete. Found here are about 48,000 clones, roughly 80% of them singletons; the top ten hold around 16%. This clone was seen a handful of times. As yet, its antigen is unknown. The rearrangement links TRBV6-9 to TRBJ2-1; D is possibly TRBD1 (5 bases). Source: peripheral blood, taken before any cancer treatment. The source is a man aged 35 to 69 with stage I squamous cell lung carcinoma. CDR3 in DNA: TGTGCCAGCAGTGTACAGGAAAGCTCCTACAATGAGCAGTTCTTC. Protein sequence: CASSVQESSYNEQFF.